The entry below describes one T cell receptor beta chain. What it binds is unknown. The data derive from a study of cytomegalovirus exposure and HLA in healthy donors. Study-wide context: The use of the same platform for the 110 or so validation repertoires and the approximately 670 first-cohort repertoires was reported by a later analysis. Study-level results: Altogether, 170 or so TCR beta chains were recorded as cytomegalovirus-associated. It was found in a later analysis that first-cohort TCR clusters tended to co-occur in the 100 to 150 validation repertoires. Reports showed the classifier diagnosing cytomegalovirus status with high specificity and sensitivity.

The protocol was immunoSEQ multiplex PCR, while the TCRdb copy is restricted to in-frame clones and leaves out a portion. The sample contains 130,000 to 150,000 clones, roughly nine tenths of which appear only once. V shed 4 bases and J shed 4 bases, with 8 bases lying between them. There are 12 residues in the CDR3. CDR1 and CDR2 from the germline V gene are SNHLY and FYNNEI. The receptor's source is a man between 18 and 29 years old in good health and CMV-seronegative. The material sequenced was PBMCs. The J gene is TRBJ2-7, the V gene TRBV2; D not certain. In DNA, the CDR3 is TGTGCCAGCAGTGGAACCGGTTACGAGCAGTACTTC. Protein sequence: CASSGTGYEQYF. The full variable domain, with the rest looked up from reference TRBV2 and TRBJ2-7, is EPEVTQTPSHQVTQMGQEVILRCVPISNHLYFYWYRQILGQKVEFLVSFYNNEISEKSEIFDDQFSVERPDGSNFTLKIRSTKLEDSAMYFCASSGTGYEQYFGPGTRLTVT.